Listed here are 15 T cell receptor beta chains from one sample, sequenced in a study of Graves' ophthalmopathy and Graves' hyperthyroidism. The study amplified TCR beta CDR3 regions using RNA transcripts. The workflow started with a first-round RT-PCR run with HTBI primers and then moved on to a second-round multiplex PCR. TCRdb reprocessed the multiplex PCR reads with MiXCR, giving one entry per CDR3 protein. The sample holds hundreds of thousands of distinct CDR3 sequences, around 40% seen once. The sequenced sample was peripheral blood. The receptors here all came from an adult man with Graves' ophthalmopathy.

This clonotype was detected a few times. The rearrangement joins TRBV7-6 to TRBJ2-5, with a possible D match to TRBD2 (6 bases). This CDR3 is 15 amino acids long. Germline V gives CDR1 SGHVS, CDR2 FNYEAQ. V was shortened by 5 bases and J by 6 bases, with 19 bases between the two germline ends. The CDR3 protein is CASSRDSGVRKTQYF. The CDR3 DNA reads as TGTGCCAGCAGCCGAGACTCGGGAGTCAGGAAGACCCAGTACTTC. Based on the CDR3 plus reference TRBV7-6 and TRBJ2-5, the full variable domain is GAGVSQSPRYKVTKRGQDVALRCDPISGHVSLYWYRQALGQGPEFLTYFNYEAQQDKSGLPNDRFSAERPEGSISTLTIQRTEQRDSAMYRCASSRDSGVRKTQYFGPGTRLLVL.

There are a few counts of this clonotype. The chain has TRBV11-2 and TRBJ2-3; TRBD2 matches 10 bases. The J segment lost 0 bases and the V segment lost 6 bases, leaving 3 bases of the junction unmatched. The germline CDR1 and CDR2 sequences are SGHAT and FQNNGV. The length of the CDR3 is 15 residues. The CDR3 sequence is CASSLSGGSTDTQYF. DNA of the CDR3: TGTGCCAGCAGTCTTAGCGGGGGGAGCACAGATACGCAGTATTTT. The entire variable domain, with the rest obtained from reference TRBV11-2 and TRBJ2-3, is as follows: EAGVAQSPRYKIIEKRQSVAFWCNPISGHATLYWYQQILGQGPKLLIQFQNNGVVDDSQLPKDRFSAERLKGVDSTLKIQPAKLEDSAVYLCASSLSGGSTDTQYFGPGTRLTVL.

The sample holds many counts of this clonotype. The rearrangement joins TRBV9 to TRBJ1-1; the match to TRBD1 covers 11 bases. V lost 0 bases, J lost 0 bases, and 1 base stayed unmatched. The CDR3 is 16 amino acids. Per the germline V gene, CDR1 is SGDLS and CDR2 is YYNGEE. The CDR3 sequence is CASSVGTGGMNTEAFF. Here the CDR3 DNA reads TGTGCCAGCAGCGTAGGGACAGGGGGCATGAACACTGAAGCTTTCTTT.

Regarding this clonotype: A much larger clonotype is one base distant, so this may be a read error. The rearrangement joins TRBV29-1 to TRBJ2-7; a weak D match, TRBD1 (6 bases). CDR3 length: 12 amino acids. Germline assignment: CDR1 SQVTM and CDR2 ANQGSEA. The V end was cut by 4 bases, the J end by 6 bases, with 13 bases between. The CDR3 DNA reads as TGCAGCGTTGCAGGGGATGGGTGCGAGCAGTACTTC. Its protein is CSVAGDGCEQYF.

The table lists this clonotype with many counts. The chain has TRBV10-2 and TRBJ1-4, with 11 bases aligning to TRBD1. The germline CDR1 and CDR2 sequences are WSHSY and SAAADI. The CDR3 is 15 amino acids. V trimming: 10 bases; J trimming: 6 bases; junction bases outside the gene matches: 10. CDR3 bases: TGCGCCACCTCGTATCCGGGACAGGGGGATGAAAAACTGTTTTTT. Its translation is CATSYPGQGDEKLFF.

CDR3: CASSPTSGSDTQYF. In DNA, the CDR3 is TGTGCCAGCAGTCCAACTAGCGGGAGTGATACGCAGTATTTT. The chain has TRBV11-3 and TRBJ2-3, with TRBD2 identical over 11 bases. Per the germline V gene, CDR1 is SGHNT and CDR2 is YENEEA. The CDR3 totals 14 residues. After removal of 6 bases from V and 6 bases from J, the junction contained 5 bases not matched to a gene.

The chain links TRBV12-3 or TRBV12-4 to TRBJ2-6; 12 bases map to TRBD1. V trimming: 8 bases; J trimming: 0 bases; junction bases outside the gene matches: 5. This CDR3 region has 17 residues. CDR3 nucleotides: TGTGCCAGCCGCGGGACAGGGGGCGTCTCTGGGGCCAACGTCCTGACTTTC. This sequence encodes CASRGTGGVSGANVLTF.

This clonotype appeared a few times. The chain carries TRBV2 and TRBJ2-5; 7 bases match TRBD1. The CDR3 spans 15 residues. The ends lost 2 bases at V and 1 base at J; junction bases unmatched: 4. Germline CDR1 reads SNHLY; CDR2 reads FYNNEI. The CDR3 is CASSEIRGSQETQYF. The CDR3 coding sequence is TGTGCCAGCAGTGAAATCAGGGGGTCCCAAGAGACCCAGTACTTC.

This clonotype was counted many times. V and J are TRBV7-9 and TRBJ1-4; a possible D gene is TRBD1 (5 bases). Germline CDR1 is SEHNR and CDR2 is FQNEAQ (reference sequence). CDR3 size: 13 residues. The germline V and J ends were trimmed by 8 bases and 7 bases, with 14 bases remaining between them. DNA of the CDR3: TGTGCCAGCCCAGGGCGGGGAGGTGAAAAACTGTTTTTT. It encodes CASPGRGGEKLFF. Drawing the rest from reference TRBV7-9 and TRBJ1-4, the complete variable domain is DTGVSQNPRHKITKRGQNVTFRCDPISEHNRLYWYRQTLGQGPEFLTYFQNEAQLEKSRLLSDRFSAERPKGSFSTLEIQRTEQGDSAMYLCASPGRGGEKLFFGSGTQLSVL.

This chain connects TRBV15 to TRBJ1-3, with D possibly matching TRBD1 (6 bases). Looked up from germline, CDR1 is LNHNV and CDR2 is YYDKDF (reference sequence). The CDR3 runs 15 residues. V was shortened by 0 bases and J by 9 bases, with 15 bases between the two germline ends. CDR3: CATSRDERVGGTIYF. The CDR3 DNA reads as TGTGCCACCAGCAGAGATGAGAGGGTAGGGGGCACCATATATTTT.

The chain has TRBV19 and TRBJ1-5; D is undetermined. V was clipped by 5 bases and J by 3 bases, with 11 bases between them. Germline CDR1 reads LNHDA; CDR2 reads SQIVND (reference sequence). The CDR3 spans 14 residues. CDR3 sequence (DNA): TGTGCCAGTAGTCCAATAGGAAACAATCAGCCCCAGCATTTT. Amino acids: CASSPIGNNQPQHF.

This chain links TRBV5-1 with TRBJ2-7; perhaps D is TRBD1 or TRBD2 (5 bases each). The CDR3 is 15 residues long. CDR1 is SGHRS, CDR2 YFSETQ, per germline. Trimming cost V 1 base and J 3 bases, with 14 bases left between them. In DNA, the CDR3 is TGCGCCAGCAGCTTGTATGGGGACGGGAACTACGAGCAGTACTTC. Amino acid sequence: CASSLYGDGNYEQYF.

CDR3 region: CASSFLTSGTGELFF. As DNA, the CDR3 is TGTGCCAGCAGTTTCCTGACTAGCGGCACCGGGGAGCTGTTTTTT. The chain couples TRBV25-1 to TRBJ2-2; 9 nucleotides line up with TRBD2. CDR3 size: 15 residues. Germline V gives CDR1 MGHDK, CDR2 SYGVNS. J lost 4 bases, V lost 5 bases, and 5 bases had no gene match. Complete variable domain (other parts from reference TRBV25-1 and TRBJ2-2): EADIYQTPRYLVIGTGKKITLECSQTMGHDKMYWYQQDPGMELHLIHYSYGVNSTEKGDLSSESTVSRIRTEHFPLTLESARPSHTSQYLCASSFLTSGTGELFFGEGSRLTVL.

Here the CDR3 reads CASSGLWPQHF. CDR3 nucleotide sequence: TGTGCCAGCAGTGGACTATGGCCCCAGCATTTT. This chain connects TRBV2 to TRBJ1-5; D ambiguous. Germline V gives CDR1 SNHLY, CDR2 FYNNEI. CDR3 length: 11 residues. The V end lost 4 bases, the J end lost 9 bases, and 7 bases lay between the germline ends.

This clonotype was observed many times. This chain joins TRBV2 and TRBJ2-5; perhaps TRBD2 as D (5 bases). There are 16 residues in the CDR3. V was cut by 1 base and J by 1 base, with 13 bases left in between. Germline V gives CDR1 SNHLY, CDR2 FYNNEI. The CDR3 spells CASSEVARGGQETQYF. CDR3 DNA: TGTGCCAGCAGTGAAGTGGCTAGAGGAGGCCAAGAGACCCAGTACTTC.